This TCR beta chain comes out of a study of a mutant IDH1 vaccine in newly diagnosed glioma. Study at large: Treated patients showed a male proportion of around 60%, a female proportion of around 40%, and a mean age of 40.4 years.

Sample time point: week 35, safety follow-up. Doses consisted of 300 ug of mutant IDH1 20-mer peptide each, paired with topical imiquimod. The CDR3 length is 15 residues. V trimming: 2 bases; J trimming: 3 bases; junction bases outside the gene matches: 0. CDR1 is SGDLS and CDR2 is YYNGEE in the germline V gene. Libraries were prepared by immunoSEQ multiplex PCR; TCRdb keeps only in-frame clonotypes and omits some of them. The sample lists 43,000 or so clones; approximately 92% were seen once. Comment on this clone: What it binds is unknown.

This receptor was obtained from a middle-aged man with glioma. Sample: PBMCs, taken from a glioma patient whose treatment included an IDH1 peptide vaccine. The chain joins TRBV9 to TRBJ2-3; 13 bases agree with TRBD2. CDR3 sequence: CASSVGLAGTDTQYF. The CDR3 DNA is TGTGCCAGCAGCGTGGGACTAGCGGGAACAGATACGCAGTATTTT.